These 7 T cell receptor beta chains were sequenced from one sample in a study of blood T cell repertoires in COVID-19 (dated by TCRdb to 2018 to 2020). Preparation of the library involved the immunoSEQ multiplex PCR assay. Imported from immuneACCESS, the table was reduced by TCRdb to in-frame sequences with V and J called. These copies leave out some clones; in studies compared against another copy, an unresolved V gene accounts for under half, and the cause of the remainder is not known. In this sample the table shows 320,000 or so clones, around 85% of which occur a single time. The ten largest clonotypes hold 1.5% to 2% of the sample. The sequencing sample was made of PBMCs or T cells enriched from blood (not recorded which). These receptors were collected from a woman aged 30 to 39 who had been exposed to COVID-19.

This chain joins TRBV30 and TRBJ2-5; the match to TRBD2 covers 12 bases. The CDR3 has 15 residues. V lost 2 bases to trimming and J lost 4 bases; unmatched junction nucleotides: 5. The V gene's germline CDR1 is GTSNPN and CDR2 SVGIG (reference sequence). CDR3 amino acids: CAWSRLAGVGETQYF. As DNA, the CDR3 is TGTGCCTGGAGTCGACTAGCGGGAGTTGGAGAGACCCAGTACTTC.

The chain recombines TRBV28 with TRBJ2-3; possibly TRBD1 for D (6 bases). CDR3 length equals 15 residues. Germline values: CDR1 MDHEN, CDR2 SYDVKM. V lost 3 bases, J lost 2 bases, and 12 bases lay in between. The CDR3 sequence is CASSFQGHNTDTQYF. Here the CDR3 DNA reads TGTGCCAGCAGTTTCCAGGGACATAACACAGATACGCAGTATTTT. Complete variable domain (other parts from reference TRBV28 and TRBJ2-3): DVKVTQSSRYLVKRTGEKVFLECVQDMDHENMFWYRQDPGLGLRLIYFSYDVKMKEKGDIPEGYSVSREKKERFSLILESASTNQTSMYLCASSFQGHNTDTQYFGPGTRLTVL.

The V and J genes are TRBV30 and TRBJ1-3; a weak D match, TRBD1 (6 bases). V was pared by 3 bases and J by 1 base, with 13 bases between. This CDR3 is 15 amino acids long. Germline V gene data show CDR1 as GTSNPN and CDR2 as SVGIG (reference sequence). The CDR3: CAWRPRGISGNTIYF. In nucleotides, the CDR3 is TGTGCCTGGAGACCCAGGGGAATATCTGGAAACACCATATATTTT.

This chain connects TRBV30 to TRBJ2-1; 8 bases agree with TRBD2. Germline V CDR1 and CDR2: GTSNPN, SVGIG (reference sequence). V lost 0 bases and J lost 6; bases outside the gene matches: 7. CDR3 length equals 15 residues. CDR3 bases: TGTGCCTGGAGTGTCCTAGGACTAGCTTCCAATGAGCAGTTCTTC. It codes for CAWSVLGLASNEQFF.

This rearrangement joins TRBV30 to TRBJ2-5; D is perhaps TRBD1 (6 bases). The CDR3 contains 13 residues. V was pared by 7 bases and J by 7 bases, with 19 bases between. Germline CDR1 and CDR2: GTSNPN and SVGIG (reference sequence). The CDR3 reads CASQGTALGTQYF. DNA for the CDR3: TGTGCCTCCCAGGGGACGGCCCTAGGGACCCAGTACTTC.

The rearrangement joins TRBV24-1 to TRBJ1-1; 7 bases line up with TRBD1. This CDR3 comprises 15 residues. Germline CDR1 is KGHDR and CDR2 is SFDVKD. Unmatched junction bases numbered 8, after V lost 4 bases and J lost 4 bases. CDR3 sequence reads: CATSETNRGGTEAFF. The CDR3 bases are TGTGCCACCAGTGAGACCAACAGGGGAGGCACTGAAGCTTTCTTT.

The J gene is TRBJ2-7, the V gene TRBV30; D gene ambiguous. V gave up 4 bases and J gave up 2 bases, with 6 bases separating them. Germline CDR1 and CDR2: GTSNPN and SVGIG (reference sequence). The CDR3 loop spans 11 amino acids. CDR3 DNA: TGTGCCTGGACCACTACCTACGAGCAGTACTTC. Translated, it gives CAWTTTYEQYF.